This T cell receptor beta chain appears in the sequencing data of a study of cytomegalovirus exposure and HLA in healthy donors. The PCR made use of 60 Vbeta and 13 Jbeta primers. Clones were sequenced by immunoSEQ multiplex PCR, and TCRdb holds only the in-frame ones, with some missing. The table records roughly 150,000 clones, 60% to 75% of them present only once. Per germline, CDR1 SGHDN and CDR2 FVKESK. The CDR3 is 12 residues long. V was pared by 0 bases and J by 8 bases, with 7 bases between. The sample was PBMCs. The V and J genes are TRBV14 and TRBJ1-2, with D hard to call. The TCR comes from a woman aged 45-65 years in good health and CMV-seropositive. This CDR3 is CASSQDPGGYTF. CDR3 bases: TGTGCCAGCAGCCAAGATCCGGGAGGCTACACCTTC.